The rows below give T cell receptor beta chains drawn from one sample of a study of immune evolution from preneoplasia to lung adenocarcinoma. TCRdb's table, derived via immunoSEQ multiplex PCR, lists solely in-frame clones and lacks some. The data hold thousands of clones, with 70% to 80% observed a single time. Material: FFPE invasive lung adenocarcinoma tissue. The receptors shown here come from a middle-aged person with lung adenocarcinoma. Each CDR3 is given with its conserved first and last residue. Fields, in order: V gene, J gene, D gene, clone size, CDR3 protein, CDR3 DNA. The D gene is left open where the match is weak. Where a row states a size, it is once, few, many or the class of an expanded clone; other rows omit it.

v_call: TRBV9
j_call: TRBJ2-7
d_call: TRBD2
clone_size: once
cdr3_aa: CASSLGLAANSYEQYF
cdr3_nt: TGTGCCAGCAGCTTGGGACTAGCGGCAAACTCCTACGAGCAGTACTTC

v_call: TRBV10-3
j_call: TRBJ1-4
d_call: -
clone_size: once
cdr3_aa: CAISESVAGGEKLFF
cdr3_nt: TGTGCCATCAGTGAGTCAGTGGCGGGAGGTGAAAAACTGTTTTTT

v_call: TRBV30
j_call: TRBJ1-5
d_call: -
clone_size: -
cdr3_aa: CAWSVRGGVNQPQHF
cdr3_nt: TGTGCCTGGAGTGTAAGGGGGGGCGTGAATCAGCCCCAGCATTTT

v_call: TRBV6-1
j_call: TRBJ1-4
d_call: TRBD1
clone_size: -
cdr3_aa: CASYPGQGGEKLFF
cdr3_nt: TGTGCCAGCTACCCGGGACAGGGTGGTGAAAAACTGTTTTTT

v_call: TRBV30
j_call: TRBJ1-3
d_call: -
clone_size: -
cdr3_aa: CAWSTGYGNTIYF
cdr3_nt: TGTGCCTGGTCTACAGGGTACGGAAACACCATATATTTT

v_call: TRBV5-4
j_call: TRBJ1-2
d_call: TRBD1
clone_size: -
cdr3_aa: CASSQETGRANYGYTF
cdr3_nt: TGCGCCAGCAGCCAAGAGACAGGGCGGGCTAACTATGGCTACACCTTC

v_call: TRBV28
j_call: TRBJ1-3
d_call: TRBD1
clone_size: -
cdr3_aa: CASRTRQGSGNTIYF
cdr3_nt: TGTGCCAGCAGGACCCGACAGGGATCAGGAAACACCATATATTTT

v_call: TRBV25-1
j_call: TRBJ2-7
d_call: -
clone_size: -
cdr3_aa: CASSDRMISYEQYF
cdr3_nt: TGTGCCAGCAGTGACAGAATGATCTCCTACGAGCAGTACTTC

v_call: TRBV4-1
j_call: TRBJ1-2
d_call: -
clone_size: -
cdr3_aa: CASSHEGVTYGYTF
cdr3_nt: TGCGCCAGCAGCCATGAAGGGGTTACCTATGGCTACACCTTC

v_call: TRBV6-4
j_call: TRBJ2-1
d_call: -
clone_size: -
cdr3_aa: CASSRNSETSYNEQFF
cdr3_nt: TGTGCCAGCAGCCGAAATAGCGAGACCTCCTACAATGAGCAGTTCTTC

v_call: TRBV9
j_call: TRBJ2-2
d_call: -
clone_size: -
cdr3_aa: CASSVALDSNTGELFF
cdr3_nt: TGTGCCAGCAGCGTAGCTCTAGACTCCAACACCGGGGAGCTGTTTTTT

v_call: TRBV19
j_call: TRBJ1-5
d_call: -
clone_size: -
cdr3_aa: CASRSQTGSNQPQHF
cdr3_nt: TGTGCCAGCCGCTCCCAGACGGGATCCAATCAGCCCCAGCATTTT

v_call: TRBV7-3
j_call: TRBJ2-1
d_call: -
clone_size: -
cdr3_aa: CASSLTWGNEQFF
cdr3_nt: TGTGCCAGCAGCTTAACCTGGGGCAATGAGCAGTTCTTC